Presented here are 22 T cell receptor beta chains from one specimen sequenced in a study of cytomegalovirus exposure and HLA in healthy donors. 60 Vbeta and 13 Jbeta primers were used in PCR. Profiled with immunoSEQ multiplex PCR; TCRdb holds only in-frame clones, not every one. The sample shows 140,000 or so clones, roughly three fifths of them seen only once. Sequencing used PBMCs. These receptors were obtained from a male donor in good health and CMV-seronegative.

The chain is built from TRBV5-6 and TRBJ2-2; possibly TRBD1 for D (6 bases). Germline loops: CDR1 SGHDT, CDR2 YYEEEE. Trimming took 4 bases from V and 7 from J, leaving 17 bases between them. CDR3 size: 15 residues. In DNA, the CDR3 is TGTGCCAGCAGCGTCGGGACACTTTTCGGCGGGGAGCTGTTTTTT. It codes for CASSVGTLFGGELFF. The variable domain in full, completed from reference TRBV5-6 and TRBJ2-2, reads DAGVTQSPTHLIKTRGQQVTLRCSPKSGHDTVSWYQQALGQGPQFIFQYYEEEERQRGNFPDRFSGHQFPNYSSELNVNALLLGDSALYLCASSVGTLFGGELFFGEGSRLTVL.

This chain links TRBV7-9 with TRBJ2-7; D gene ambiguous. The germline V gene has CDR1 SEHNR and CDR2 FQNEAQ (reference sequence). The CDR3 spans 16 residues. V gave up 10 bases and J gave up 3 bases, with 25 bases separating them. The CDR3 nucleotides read TGTGCCACCGGTCCCAAGGCGGTCTATACCGACTACGAGCAGTACTTC. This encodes CATGPKAVYTDYEQYF.

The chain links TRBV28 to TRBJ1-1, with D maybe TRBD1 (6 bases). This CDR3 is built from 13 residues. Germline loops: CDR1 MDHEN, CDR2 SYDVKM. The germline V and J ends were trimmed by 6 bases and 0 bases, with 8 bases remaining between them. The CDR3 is CASSYRVNTEAFF. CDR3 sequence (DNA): TGTGCCAGCAGCTACAGGGTGAACACTGAAGCTTTCTTT.

The CDR3 sequence: CASSQGQGPSYGYTF. The CDR3 DNA sequence: TGCGCCAGCAGCCAAGGACAGGGTCCTTCCTATGGCTACACCTTC. The chain carries TRBV4-3 and TRBJ1-2, with TRBD1 identical over 7 bases. The trim removed 1 base at V and 4 bases at J, leaving 6 bases unmatched. The CDR3 has 15 residues. Looked up from germline, CDR1 is LGHNA and CDR2 is YSLEER.

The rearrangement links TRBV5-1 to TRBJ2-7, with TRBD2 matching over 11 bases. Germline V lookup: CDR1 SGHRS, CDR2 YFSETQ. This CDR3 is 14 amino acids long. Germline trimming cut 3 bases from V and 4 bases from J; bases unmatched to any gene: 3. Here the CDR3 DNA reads TGCGCCAGCAGCTCACTAGCGGGGGCATACGAGCAGTACTTC. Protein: CASSSLAGAYEQYF.

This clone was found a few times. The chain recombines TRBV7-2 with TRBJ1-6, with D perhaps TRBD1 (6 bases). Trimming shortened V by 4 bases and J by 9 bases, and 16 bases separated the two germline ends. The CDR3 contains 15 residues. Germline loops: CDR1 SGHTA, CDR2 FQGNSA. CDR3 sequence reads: CASSSFSGDGSPLHF. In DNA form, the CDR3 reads TGTGCCAGCAGCTCGTTCTCAGGGGACGGTTCACCCCTCCACTTT.

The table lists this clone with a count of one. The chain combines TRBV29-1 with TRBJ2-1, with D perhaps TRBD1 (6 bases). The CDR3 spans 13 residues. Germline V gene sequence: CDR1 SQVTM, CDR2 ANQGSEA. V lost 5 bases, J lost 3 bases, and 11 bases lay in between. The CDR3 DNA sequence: TGCAGCGTTACAGGGCCGTTCTACAATGAGCAGTTCTTC. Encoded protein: CSVTGPFYNEQFF.

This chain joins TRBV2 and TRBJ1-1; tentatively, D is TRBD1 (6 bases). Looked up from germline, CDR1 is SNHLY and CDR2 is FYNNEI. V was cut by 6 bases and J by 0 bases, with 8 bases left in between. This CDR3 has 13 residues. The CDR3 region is CASRQGLNTEAFF. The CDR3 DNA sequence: TGTGCCAGCAGACAGGGACTGAACACTGAAGCTTTCTTT.

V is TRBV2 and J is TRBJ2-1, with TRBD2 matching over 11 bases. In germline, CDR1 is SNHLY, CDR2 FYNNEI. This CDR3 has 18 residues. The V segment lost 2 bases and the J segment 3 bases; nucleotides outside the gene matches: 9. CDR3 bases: TGTGCCAGCAGTGAATTACTAGCGGGGGCTGGTGGCTACAATGAGCAGTTCTTC. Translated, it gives CASSELLAGAGGYNEQFF. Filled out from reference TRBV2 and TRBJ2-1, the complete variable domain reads EPEVTQTPSHQVTQMGQEVILRCVPISNHLYFYWYRQILGQKVEFLVSFYNNEISEKSEIFDDQFSVERPDGSNFTLKIRSTKLEDSAMYFCASSELLAGAGGYNEQFFGPGTRLTVL.

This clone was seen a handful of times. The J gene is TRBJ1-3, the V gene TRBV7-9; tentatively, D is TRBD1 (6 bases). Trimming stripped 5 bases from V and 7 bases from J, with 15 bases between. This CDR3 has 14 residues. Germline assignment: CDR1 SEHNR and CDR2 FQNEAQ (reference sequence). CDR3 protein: CASSPGQGNNTIYF. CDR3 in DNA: TGTGCCAGCAGCCCCGGTCAGGGGAACAACACCATATATTTT.

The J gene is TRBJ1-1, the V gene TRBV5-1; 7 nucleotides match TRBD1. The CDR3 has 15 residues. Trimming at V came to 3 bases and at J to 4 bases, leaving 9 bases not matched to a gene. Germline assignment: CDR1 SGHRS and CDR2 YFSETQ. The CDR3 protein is CASSSPTGRATEAFF. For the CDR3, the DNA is TGCGCCAGCAGCTCGCCGACAGGGCGCGCCACTGAAGCTTTCTTT.

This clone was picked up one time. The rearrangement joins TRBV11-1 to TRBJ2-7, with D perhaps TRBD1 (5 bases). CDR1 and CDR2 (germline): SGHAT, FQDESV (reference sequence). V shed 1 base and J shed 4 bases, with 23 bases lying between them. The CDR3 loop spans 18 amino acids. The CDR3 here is CASSLEGAGEHLSYEQYF. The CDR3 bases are TGTGCCAGCAGCTTAGAAGGGGCCGGCGAGCACCTTTCTTACGAGCAGTACTTC.

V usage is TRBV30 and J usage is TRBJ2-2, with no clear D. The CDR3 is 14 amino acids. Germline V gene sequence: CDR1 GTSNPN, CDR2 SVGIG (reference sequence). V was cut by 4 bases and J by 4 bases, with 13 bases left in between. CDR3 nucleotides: TGTGCCTGGATGTGGGCTACCTCCACCGGGGAGCTGTTTTTT. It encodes CAWMWATSTGELFF.

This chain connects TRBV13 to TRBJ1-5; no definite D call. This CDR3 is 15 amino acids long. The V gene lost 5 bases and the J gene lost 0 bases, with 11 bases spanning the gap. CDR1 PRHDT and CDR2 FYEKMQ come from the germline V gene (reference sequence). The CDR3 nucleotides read TGTGCCAGCAGCCCCGGGAGGGATAGCAATCAGCCCCAGCATTTT. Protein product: CASSPGRDSNQPQHF. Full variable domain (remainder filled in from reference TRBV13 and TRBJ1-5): AAGVIQSPRHLIKEKRETATLKCYPIPRHDTVYWYQQGPGQDPQFLISFYEKMQSDKGSIPDRFSAQQFSDYHSELNMSSLELGDSALYFCASSPGRDSNQPQHFGDGTRLSIL.

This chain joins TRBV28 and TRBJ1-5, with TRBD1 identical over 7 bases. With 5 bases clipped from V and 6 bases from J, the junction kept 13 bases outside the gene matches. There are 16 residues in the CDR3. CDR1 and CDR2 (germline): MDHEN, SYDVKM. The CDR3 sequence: CASSPPQGGRIQPQHF. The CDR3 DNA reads TGTGCCAGCAGTCCCCCCCAAGGGGGCAGGATTCAGCCCCAGCATTTT.

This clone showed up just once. The DNA of the CDR3 is TGTGCCAGCAGACCCGGGACAGCCAATTCACCCCTCCACTTT. Encoded protein: CASRPGTANSPLHF. J is TRBJ1-6 and V is TRBV11-2; 7 bases are shared with TRBD1. V gave up 6 bases and J gave up 7 bases; unmatched junction bases: 6. The CDR3 length is 14 residues. Looked up from germline, CDR1 is SGHAT and CDR2 is FQNNGV.

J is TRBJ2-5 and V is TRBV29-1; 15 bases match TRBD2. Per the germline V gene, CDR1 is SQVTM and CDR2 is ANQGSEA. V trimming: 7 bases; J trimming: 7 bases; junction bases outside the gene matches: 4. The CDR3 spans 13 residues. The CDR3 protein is CSAGTSGGRTQYF. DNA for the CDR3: TGCAGCGCCGGGACTAGCGGGGGGAGGACCCAGTACTTC.

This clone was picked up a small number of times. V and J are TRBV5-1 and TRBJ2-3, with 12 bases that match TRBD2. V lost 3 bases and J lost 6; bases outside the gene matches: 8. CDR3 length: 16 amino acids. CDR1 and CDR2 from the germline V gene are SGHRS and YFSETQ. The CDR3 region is CASSWRLAGGHDTQYF. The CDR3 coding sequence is TGCGCCAGCAGCTGGAGGCTAGCGGGGGGGCACGATACGCAGTATTTT.

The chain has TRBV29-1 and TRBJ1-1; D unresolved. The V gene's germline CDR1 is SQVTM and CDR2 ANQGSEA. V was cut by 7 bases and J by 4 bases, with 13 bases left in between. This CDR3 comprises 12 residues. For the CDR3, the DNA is TGCAGCGCTACCCTGAGAGCCACTGAAGCTTTCTTT. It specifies CSATLRATEAFF.

The CDR3 region is CASSVPFSGGGTDTQYF. The CDR3 DNA sequence: TGTGCCAGCAGCGTACCCTTTAGCGGGGGAGGCACAGATACGCAGTATTTT. The gene calls are TRBV9 and TRBJ2-3; the match to TRBD2 covers 9 bases. The CDR3 contains 17 residues. Losses at the gene ends were 1 base for V and 1 base for J; bases not matched to a gene: 7. Looked up from germline, CDR1 is SGDLS and CDR2 is YYNGEE.

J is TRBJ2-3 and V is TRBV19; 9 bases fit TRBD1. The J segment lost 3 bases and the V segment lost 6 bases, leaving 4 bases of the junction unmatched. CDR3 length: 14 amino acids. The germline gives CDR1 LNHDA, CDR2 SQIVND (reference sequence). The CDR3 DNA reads TGTGCCAGTAGGAGGACAGGGGATACAGATACGCAGTATTTT. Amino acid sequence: CASRRTGDTDTQYF.

CDR3 nucleotide sequence: TGTGCCAGCGGGACGCAACAGGGGAACCCCTACGAGCAGTACTTC. Protein: CASGTQQGNPYEQYF. The V and J genes are TRBV28 and TRBJ2-7, with 7 positions matching TRBD1. Germline CDR1 reads MDHEN; CDR2 reads SYDVKM. V shed 8 bases and J 2 bases; nucleotides not matched to a gene: 12. The CDR3 totals 15 residues.